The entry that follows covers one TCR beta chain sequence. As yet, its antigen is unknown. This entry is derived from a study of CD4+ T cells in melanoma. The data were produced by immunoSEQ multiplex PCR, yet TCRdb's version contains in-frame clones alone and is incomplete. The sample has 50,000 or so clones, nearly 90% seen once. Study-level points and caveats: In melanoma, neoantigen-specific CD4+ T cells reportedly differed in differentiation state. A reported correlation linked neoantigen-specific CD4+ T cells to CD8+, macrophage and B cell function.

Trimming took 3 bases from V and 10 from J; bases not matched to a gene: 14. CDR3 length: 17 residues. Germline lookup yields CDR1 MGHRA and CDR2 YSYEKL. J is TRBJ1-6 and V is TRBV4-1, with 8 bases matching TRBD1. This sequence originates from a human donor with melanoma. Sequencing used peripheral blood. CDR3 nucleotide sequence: TGCGCCAGCAGCCACCCCCGACAGGGGCTCACGAGATCACCCCTCCACTTT. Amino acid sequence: CASSHPRQGLTRSPLHF.